Sequencing of this T cell receptor beta chain was carried out in a study of T cell repertoires in cytomegalovirus infection. At the level of the study: Carrying CMV and the relevant HLA type showed in public TCR beta signatures. Study-level points and caveats: Using cumulative public TCR beta family frequency, the authors identified those who carried CMV together with the relevant HLA. The ex vivo response showed dominance by HLA-C-restricted CMV-specific TCR beta clonotypes.

This clonotype has just a few counts. Antigen unknown. This CDR3 has 13 amino acids. Germline V gene sequence: CDR1 LNHDA, CDR2 SQIVND (reference sequence). The V gene lost 8 bases and the J gene lost 6 bases, with 15 bases spanning the gap. TCRdb fed the reads into MiXCR, producing one record per CDR3 protein. Among about 240,000 distinct CDR3 sequences listed, roughly an eighth were seen once. The source is a human donor in good health (CMV status not recorded). Some clones in this sample may be carry-over from other donors' samples. The genes are TRBV19 and TRBJ2-3, with D possibly TRBD1 on 6 matching bases. Sequenced material: PBMCs. CDR3 sequence: CASSHNREDTQYF. The CDR3 coding sequence is TGTGCCAGTTCCCACAACAGGGAGGATACGCAGTATTTT.